Below, one T cell receptor (beta chain) is given with its context. The antigen it binds to is not known. Base qualities are missing; no much larger clone stands one base away. This entry belongs to a study of cytomegalovirus exposure and HLA in healthy donors listed by TCRdb under 2017. About the study as a whole: In an earlier analysis of 587 of the donors, 250 to 350 Gb of sequence data and 95 million to 130 million unique TCR beta sequences from 150 million to 200 million T cells were reported. Typing coverage varied by locus: about 620-630 donors for A, B, C, DRB1 and DQB1; approximately 560 for DQA1; about 590 for DPA1; roughly 450 for DPB1. A later analysis re-analyzed previously published TCR beta repertoires from 600 to 850 donors and added high-resolution HLA genotyping to study TCR occurrence patterns. A handful of DR-DQ haplotypes were handled as single units for association and clustering because linkage in the cohort was strong. The genetic ancestry cluster associated with self-reported Caucasian donors included 81% of the roughly 400 genotyped donors. Donor age, sex, ethnicity and CMV serostatus were compiled together with the repertoire data. High-throughput TCR immunosequencing, statistical association of individual TCRs with disease status, and machine learning were combined to predict cytomegalovirus infection status. Every discovery cohort repertoire had been produced on one sequencing platform. In addition to the first cohort of around 670 subjects, a separate validation cohort of 130 or so different subjects was used. A later genetic analysis used genome-wide SNP genotypes for about 65% of the 666 donors, treating that subset as a discovery cohort. An early release covering some 640 HLA-typed donors comprised 250 to 350 gigabases of sequencing data and around 86 million unique TCR sequences. To decide whether each TCR beta V gene segment behaved as functional or pseudogenic, an earlier analysis of some 600 of the donors relied on high-throughput TCR beta sequencing. Both class I and class II loci were covered by HLA typing, at four-digit resolution. The study aimed to test whether cataloging public T cell receptors could reveal signatures of past pathogen exposure. Rather than using new phenotypic data, the later analysis identified candidate immune exposures from TCR beta sequences and from how often those sequences occurred across donors. The study profiled the T cell repertoires of around 700 subjects by immunosequencing and related them to cytomegalovirus serostatus. Across 398 genotyped donors of the cohort, an average of approximately 240,000 unique TCR beta nucleotide sequences per donor were sequenced, and around 20% of those sequences were non-productive. Study-wide findings and limitations: According to a later analysis, TCR association rates differed among HLA loci, with DRB1 alleles showing the most associated TCRs and HLA-C alleles showing the fewest. A group of highly shared sequence variants was considered likely to be a technical artifact of the sequencing pipeline. Because counts were too low, more than 15 rarely observed V segments, including chromosome 9 orphons, were left out of the earlier analysis of 587 of the donors. The study listed 150 to 200 TCR beta chains as associated with cytomegalovirus. A later analysis found that most CMV-associated TCR beta chains appeared HLA-restricted, with HLA associations seemingly driven largely by CMV exposure. Correlated functional status among segregating V segments might reflect linkage disequilibrium, but an unknown experimental factor could not be ruled out. Sequencing depth was assumed to be roughly uniform across donors in the presence/absence analyses, though that assumption may not hold. In an earlier analysis of over 550 of the donors, most TCR beta V segments were observed in productive rearrangements about 90% or about 30% of the time, broadly matching IMGT annotations. In a later analysis, HLA-associated TCR beta chains showed more clonal expansion and lower generation probabilities than non-associated chains that were equally common. An association between a missense DCLRE1C variant and V-gene and J-gene trimming of TCR beta chains was found in a later genetic analysis and replicated in an independent cohort. The 87-base-pair reads could not distinguish some IMGT-functional V segments, including TRBV6-2 and TRBV6-3, so those segments were excluded. Because some donors lacked HLA typing at each locus, the association tests relied only on the typed subset. A further reported finding was that TCR beta sequences accurately predicted the HLA-A and HLA-B alleles for most subjects in the first cohort. In vitro tests confirmed that a few of the cytomegalovirus-associated TCR beta chains recognize cytomegalovirus antigens. Only TCR beta chains were sequenced in this cohort, and the absence of alpha or paired-chain data limited detectable features. Several of the top co-occurrence clusters appeared to be linked to parvovirus B19, influenza, CMV and Epstein-Barr virus, according to a later analysis. A later genetic analysis reported fewer N-insertions in productive TCRs among donors in an Asian-associated ancestry cluster than the approximately 700-donor mean. CMV serostatus was the only immune exposure information available for the cohort. Strong co-occurrence of HLA alleles, especially DR and DQ, made assigning TCR associations to individual alleles difficult. According to the authors, the approach could potentially be generalized to other disease states and immunological phenotypes. Most TCR sequences were observed very rarely across donors, whereas some public TCRs were present in many individuals. The classifier was reported to diagnose cytomegalovirus status with high specificity and sensitivity in both the original and validation cohorts. A later analysis associated about 17,000 TCR beta sequences with specific HLA alleles at a false discovery rate of 0.05.

Libraries came from the immunoSEQ multiplex PCR assay. The multiplex PCR relied on a mix of 60 forward primers for TCR Vbeta segments and 13 reverse primers for TCR Jbeta segments. Amplification of the CDR3 region of rearranged TCR beta genes was performed with a multiplex PCR assay on genomic DNA. On the Illumina HiSeq System, the amplified TCR beta libraries were sequenced as 87-base-pair reads. On the authors' methods: A later analysis tallied tens of millions of unique TCR beta chains across the 660 or so repertoires, and approximately 11 million of those chains were shared by two or more donors. To remove PCR and sequencing errors, raw reads were error-corrected and collapsed into unique sequences using a nearest-neighbor algorithm that merged closely related sequences. To assign V, D and J gene segments, CDR3 sequences were aligned to IMGT reference sequences. For a sequence to be retained, at least a six-nucleotide match to both a V gene segment and a J gene segment was required. A rearrangement counted as productive if the CDR3 had no stop codons and remained in frame with V and J, and every other rearrangement counted as non-productive. Following IMGT convention, CDR3 was defined as the stretch from the second conserved V-encoded cysteine up to the conserved J-encoded phenylalanine. Sequences without an unambiguous match to a single V gene segment were excluded from the earlier analysis of several hundred of the donors. In an earlier analysis of some 590 of the donors, a V segment was called functional when productive rearrangements were above 56.7%, and segregating when the standard deviation between donors exceeded 5%. To diagnose cytomegalovirus status from the catalog of TCR beta chain sequences, a statistical classification framework was built. In a later analysis, V and J genes were assigned by comparing TCR nucleotide sequences against IMGT/GENE-DB human TR gene sequences. A later analysis assigned CDR3 sequences and most-parsimonious VDJ recombination scenarios with the TCRdist pipeline. In a later analysis, each TCR beta chain was defined by its CDR3 amino acid sequence together with its V-gene family, and reads lacking a unique V-gene family were excluded. As a way to deal with suspected cross-contamination and a sequencing artifact, a later analysis dropped 500 to 700 nucleotide sequences that were highly shared and had low generation probability. For each public chain, a later analysis derived a clonal expansion index from normalized ranks of inferred template counts within each repertoire. A later analysis computed generation probabilities with a VDJ recombination model fitted to out-of-frame rearrangements, and checked the results against IGoR. In a later analysis, hypergeometric tests were used to score TCR-TCR, TCR-HLA and TCR-CMV co-occurrence, with a repertoire-size bias correction applied to TCR pairs. To estimate false discovery rates, a later analysis permuted the HLA or CMV assignments 20 times. In a later analysis, co-occurring TCRs were grouped using DBSCAN, with TCRdist sequence similarity added in when clustering inside HLA-allele-positive subsets. For co-occurrence clustering, repertoires with fewer than 30,000 or more than 120,000 public chains were excluded, along with roughly 5 repertoires with anomalous nucleotide sharing. TCRdb took over this immuneACCESS table, retaining in-frame rearrangements with V and J assigned. Such tables are incomplete; in checked studies, under half of the missing clones stem from an unresolved V gene, and the remainder is unexplained. That table is the source of V, J and clone size, and D and trimming were worked out from the DNA. Within this sample are around 85,000 clones, with 80% of them counted one time only. The biggest ten clones account for under 1.2% of the sample.

The CDR3 goes from the cysteine to the phenylalanine over 18 residues. Only the CDR3 DNA is retained, 54 bases long and in frame from the first base. Here V drops 8 bases and J drops 4 bases, and the junction holds 16 bases not matched to any gene. CDR1 is given as WSHSY and CDR2 as SAAADI, both from the germline V gene. In total, roughly 670 healthy bone marrow donors made up the cohort. At the time of sampling, every cohort member was nominally healthy, though immune exposures that went unrecorded were likely present. The donor was CMV seronegative and belonged to the group of under 400 seronegative cohort members. A peripheral blood sample was provided by each donor, and peripheral blood mononuclear cells were used for TCR beta sequencing. Genomic DNA was extracted from the blood cell samples with the Qiagen DNeasy Blood Extraction Kit.

The receptor chain draws on TRBV10-2 and TRBJ2-6; a stretch of 8 junction bases matches TRBD1. This clonotype was obtained from a male donor in good health and CMV-seronegative. Input material: PBMCs. In nucleotides, the sequence is TGCGCCAGCGGGGGCAGTCGGCAGGGGGCGGGAGGGGCCAACGTCCTGACTTTC. It translates as CASGGSRQGAGGANVLTF.